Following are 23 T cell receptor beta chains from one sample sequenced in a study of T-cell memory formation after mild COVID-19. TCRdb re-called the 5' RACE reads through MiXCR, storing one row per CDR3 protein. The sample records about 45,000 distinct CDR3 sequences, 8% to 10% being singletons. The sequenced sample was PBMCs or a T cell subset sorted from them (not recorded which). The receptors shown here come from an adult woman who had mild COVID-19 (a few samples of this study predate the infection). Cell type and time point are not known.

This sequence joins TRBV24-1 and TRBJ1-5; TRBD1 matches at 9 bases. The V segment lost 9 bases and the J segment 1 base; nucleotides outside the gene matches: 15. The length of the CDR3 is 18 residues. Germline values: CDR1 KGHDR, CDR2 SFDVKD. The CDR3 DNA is TGTGCCACCGCCGCGGGACAGGGTAGATTAAAAAGCAATCAGCCCCAGCATTTT. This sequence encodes CATAAGQGRLKSNQPQHF.

DNA for the CDR3: TGTGCCAGCAGGAAGACAGGGAGGGACACTGAAGCTTTCTTT. Protein sequence: CASRKTGRDTEAFF. The genes are TRBV12-3 or TRBV12-4 and TRBJ1-1; 7 bases align to TRBD1. V trimming: 6 bases; J trimming: 3 bases; junction bases outside the gene matches: 7. The CDR3 is made up of 14 amino acids.

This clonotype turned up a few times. The CDR3 sequence is CASSQMVLADTEAFF. The CDR3 region has the DNA TGCGCCAGCAGCCAGATGGTATTGGCCGACACTGAAGCTTTCTTT. The chain carries TRBV4-1 and TRBJ1-1; D unresolved. V was pared by 3 bases and J by 3 bases, with 14 bases between. The CDR3 has 15 residues. The germline CDR1 and CDR2 sequences are MGHRA and YSYEKL.

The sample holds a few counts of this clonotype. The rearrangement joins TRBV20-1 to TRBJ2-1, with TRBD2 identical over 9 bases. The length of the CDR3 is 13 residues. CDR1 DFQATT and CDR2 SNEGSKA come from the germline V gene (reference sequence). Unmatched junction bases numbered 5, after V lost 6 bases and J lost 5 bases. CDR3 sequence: CSAAGGIHNEQFF. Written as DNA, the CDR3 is TGCAGTGCCGCGGGGGGGATACACAATGAGCAGTTCTTC.

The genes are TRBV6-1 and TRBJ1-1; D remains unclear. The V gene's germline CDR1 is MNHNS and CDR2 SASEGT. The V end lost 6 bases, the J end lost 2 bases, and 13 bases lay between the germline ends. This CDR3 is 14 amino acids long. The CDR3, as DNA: TGTGCCAGCAGCATTTCCGGAGGTAACACTGAAGCTTTCTTT. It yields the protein CASSISGGNTEAFF.

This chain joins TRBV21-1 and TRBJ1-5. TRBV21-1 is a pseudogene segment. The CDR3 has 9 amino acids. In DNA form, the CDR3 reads TGTGCCAGCAATCAGCCCCAGCATTTT. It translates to CASNQPQHF.

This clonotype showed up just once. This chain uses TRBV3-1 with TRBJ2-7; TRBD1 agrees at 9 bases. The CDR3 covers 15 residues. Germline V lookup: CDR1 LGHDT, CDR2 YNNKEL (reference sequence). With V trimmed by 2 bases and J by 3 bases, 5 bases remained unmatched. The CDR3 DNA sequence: TGTGCCAGCAGCCAACCGGGACAGGGTAACTACGAGCAGTACTTC. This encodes CASSQPGQGNYEQYF.

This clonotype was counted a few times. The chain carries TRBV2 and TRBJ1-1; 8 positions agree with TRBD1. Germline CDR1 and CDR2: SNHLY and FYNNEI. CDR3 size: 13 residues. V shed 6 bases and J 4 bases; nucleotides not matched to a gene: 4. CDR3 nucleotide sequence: TGTGCCAGCAGACTTGACAGGGGCACTGAAGCTTTCTTT. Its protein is CASRLDRGTEAFF.

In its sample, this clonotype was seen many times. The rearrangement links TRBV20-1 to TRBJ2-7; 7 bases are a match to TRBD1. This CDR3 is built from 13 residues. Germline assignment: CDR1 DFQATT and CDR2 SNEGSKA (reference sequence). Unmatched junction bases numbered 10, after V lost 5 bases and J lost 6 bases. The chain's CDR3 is CSALSGTASEQYF. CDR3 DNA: TGCAGTGCTCTTTCCGGGACAGCGTCCGAGCAGTACTTC.

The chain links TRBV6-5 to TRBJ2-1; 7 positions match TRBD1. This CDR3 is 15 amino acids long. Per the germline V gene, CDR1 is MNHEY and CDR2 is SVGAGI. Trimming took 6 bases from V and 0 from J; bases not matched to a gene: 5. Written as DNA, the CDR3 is TGTGCCAGCAGAGCAGGGGGTAGCTCCTACAATGAGCAGTTCTTC. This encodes CASRAGGSSYNEQFF.

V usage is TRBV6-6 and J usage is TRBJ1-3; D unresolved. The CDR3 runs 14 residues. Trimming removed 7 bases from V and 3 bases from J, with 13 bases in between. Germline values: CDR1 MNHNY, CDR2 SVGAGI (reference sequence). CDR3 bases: TGTGCCAGCACCTCCCTCGGGTTTGGAAACACCATATATTTT. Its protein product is CASTSLGFGNTIYF.

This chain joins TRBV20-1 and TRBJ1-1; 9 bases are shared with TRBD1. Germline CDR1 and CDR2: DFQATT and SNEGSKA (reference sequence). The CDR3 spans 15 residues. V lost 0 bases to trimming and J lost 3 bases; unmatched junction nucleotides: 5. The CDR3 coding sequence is TGCAGTGCTAGAGAACAGGGGGCCTTGGACACTGAAGCTTTCTTT. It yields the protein CSAREQGALDTEAFF.

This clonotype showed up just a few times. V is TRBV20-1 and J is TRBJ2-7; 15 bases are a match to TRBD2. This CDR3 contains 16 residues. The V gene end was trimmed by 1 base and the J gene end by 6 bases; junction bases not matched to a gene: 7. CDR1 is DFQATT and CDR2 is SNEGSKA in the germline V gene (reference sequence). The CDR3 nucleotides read TGCAGTGCTAGAGCCTGGACTAGCGGGAGGGCTGGCGAGCAGTACTTC. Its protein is CSARAWTSGRAGEQYF.

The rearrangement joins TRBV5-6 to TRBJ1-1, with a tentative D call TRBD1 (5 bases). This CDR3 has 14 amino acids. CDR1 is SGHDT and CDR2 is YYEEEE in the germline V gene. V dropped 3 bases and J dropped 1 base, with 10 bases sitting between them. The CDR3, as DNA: TGTGCCAGCAGCTGGGGCCGCGGGAACACTGAAGCTTTCTTT. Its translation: CASSWGRGNTEAFF.

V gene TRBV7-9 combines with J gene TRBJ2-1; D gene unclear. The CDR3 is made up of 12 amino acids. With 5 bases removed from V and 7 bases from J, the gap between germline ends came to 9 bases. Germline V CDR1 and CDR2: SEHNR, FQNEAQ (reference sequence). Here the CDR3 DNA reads TGTGCCAGCAGCCCCCAGCGTAATGAGCAGTTCTTC. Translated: CASSPQRNEQFF.

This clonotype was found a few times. CDR3 in DNA: TGTGCCAGCAGTCCTTATCACGGTAGCACTGAAGCTTTCTTT. Translated, it gives CASSPYHGSTEAFF. The chain joins TRBV12-3 or TRBV12-4 to TRBJ1-1; D is ambiguous. This CDR3 contains 14 residues. The V and J ends lost 5 bases and 4 bases respectively, with 14 bases between them.

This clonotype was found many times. The CDR3 DNA sequence: TGCGCCAGCAGCTTGGAGCAGGGTTCCAATGAGCAGTTCTTC. As protein: CASSLEQGSNEQFF. This chain uses TRBV5-1 with TRBJ2-1; a weak D match, TRBD1 (5 bases). Germline CDR1 is SGHRS and CDR2 is YFSETQ. Deletions cut 0 bases from V and 6 bases from J, with 10 bases between. This CDR3 comprises 14 residues. Filled out from reference TRBV5-1 and TRBJ2-1, the complete variable domain reads KAGVTQTPRYLIKTRGQQVTLSCSPISGHRSVSWYQQTPGQGLQFLFEYFSETQRNKGNFPGRFSGRQFSNSRSEMNVSTLELGDSALYLCASSLEQGSNEQFFGPGTRLTVL.

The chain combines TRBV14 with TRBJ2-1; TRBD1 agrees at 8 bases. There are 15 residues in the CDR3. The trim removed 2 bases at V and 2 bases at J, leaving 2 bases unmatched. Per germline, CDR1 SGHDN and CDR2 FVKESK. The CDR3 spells CASSQRTGPYNEQFF. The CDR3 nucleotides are TGTGCCAGCAGCCAACGGACAGGGCCCTACAATGAGCAGTTCTTC.

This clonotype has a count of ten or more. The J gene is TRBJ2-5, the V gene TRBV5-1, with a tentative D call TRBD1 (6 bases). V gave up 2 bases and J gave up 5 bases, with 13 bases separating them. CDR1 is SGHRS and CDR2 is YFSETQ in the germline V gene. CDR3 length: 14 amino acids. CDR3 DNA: TGCGCCAGCAGCTTTGGACAGCCCACGGAGACCCAGTACTTC. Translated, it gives CASSFGQPTETQYF.

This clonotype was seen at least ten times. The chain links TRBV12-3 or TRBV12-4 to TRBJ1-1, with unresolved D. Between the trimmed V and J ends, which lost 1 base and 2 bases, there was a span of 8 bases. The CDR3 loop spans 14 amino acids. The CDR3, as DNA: TGTGCCAGCAGTTTAGGAGTGCTTAACACTGAAGCTTTCTTT. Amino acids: CASSLGVLNTEAFF.

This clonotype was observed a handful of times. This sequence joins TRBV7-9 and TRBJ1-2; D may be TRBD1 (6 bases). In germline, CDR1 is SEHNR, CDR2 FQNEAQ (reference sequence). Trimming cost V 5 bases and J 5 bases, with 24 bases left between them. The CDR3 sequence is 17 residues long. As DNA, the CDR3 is TGTGCCAGCAGCAGAGTTGGACGATGGGGGACAACTTATGGCTACACCTTC. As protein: CASSRVGRWGTTYGYTF.

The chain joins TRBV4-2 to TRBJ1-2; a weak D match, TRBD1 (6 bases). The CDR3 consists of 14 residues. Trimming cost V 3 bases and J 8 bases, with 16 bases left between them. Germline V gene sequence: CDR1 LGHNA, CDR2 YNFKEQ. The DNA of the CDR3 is TGTGCCAGCAGCCAGGGGACACTGCTACAGGGCTACACCTTC. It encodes CASSQGTLLQGYTF.

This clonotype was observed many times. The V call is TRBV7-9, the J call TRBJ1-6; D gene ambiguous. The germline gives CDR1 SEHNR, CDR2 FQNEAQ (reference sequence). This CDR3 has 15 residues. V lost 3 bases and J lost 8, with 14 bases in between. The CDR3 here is CASSFTPPGDSPLHF. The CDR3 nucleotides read TGTGCCAGCAGCTTCACGCCACCTGGAGATTCACCCCTCCACTTT.